Shown below are 14 T cell receptor beta chains from a single sample sequenced in a study of control samples from healthy donors and cancer patients (dated by TCRdb to about 2020). The library was generated by the immunoSEQ multiplex PCR assay. The clones in this table, taken by TCRdb from immuneACCESS, are in-frame only. Not every clone is retained; where verified, under half of the shortfall comes from an unresolved V gene, and the cause of the rest is unknown. The sample table records roughly 83,000 clones; 82% of these occur just once. About 9.8% of the sample comes from the top ten. The sequenced material came from blood. These receptors all stem from a woman aged 55-70 years in good health.

The genes are TRBV12-3 or TRBV12-4 and TRBJ1-2; a possible D gene is TRBD1 (6 bases). This CDR3 contains 12 residues. With 6 bases removed from V and 2 bases from J, the gap between germline ends came to 7 bases. The DNA for the CDR3 is TGTGCCAGCAGGGACAGAAACTATGGCTACACCTTC. As protein: CASRDRNYGYTF.

The gene calls are TRBV10-3 and TRBJ1-1; TRBD1 is a possible D gene (5 bases). The CDR3 contains 13 residues. The germline V gene encodes CDR1 ENHRY and CDR2 SYGVKD. Trimming removed 6 bases at V and 0 bases at J, with 8 bases between. The CDR3 nucleotides are TGTGCCATCAGCGGGGGAATGAACACTGAAGCTTTCTTT. Its translation is CAISGGMNTEAFF.

The V and J genes are TRBV28 and TRBJ1-1, with 7 bases that match TRBD1. The CDR3 is 15 amino acids. Trimming took 6 bases from V and 0 from J; bases not matched to a gene: 7. Germline V gives CDR1 MDHEN, CDR2 SYDVKM. The CDR3 is CASRPGQVMNTEAFF. The CDR3 DNA is TGTGCCAGCAGACCCGGACAGGTTATGAACACTGAAGCTTTCTTT.

The chain links TRBV7-9 to TRBJ2-2; 11 positions match TRBD2. This CDR3 region has 15 residues. Germline CDR1 is SEHNR and CDR2 is FQNEAQ (reference sequence). V lost 1 base to trimming and J lost 6 bases; unmatched junction nucleotides: 1. The CDR3 loop reads CASSLGLAGSGELFF. CDR3 in DNA: TGTGCCAGCAGCTTAGGACTAGCGGGATCCGGGGAGCTGTTTTTT.

V usage is TRBV28 and J usage is TRBJ2-1, with TRBD1 identical over 8 bases. The trim removed 2 bases at V and 7 bases at J, leaving 7 bases unmatched. CDR1 and CDR2 from the germline V gene are MDHEN and SYDVKM. The length of the CDR3 is 15 residues. CDR3 in DNA: TGTGCCAGCAGTTTAGCCTACAGGGGGGTTAATGAGCAGTTCTTC. This encodes CASSLAYRGVNEQFF. The full variable domain, with the rest looked up from reference TRBV28 and TRBJ2-1, is DVKVTQSSRYLVKRTGEKVFLECVQDMDHENMFWYRQDPGLGLRLIYFSYDVKMKEKGDIPEGYSVSREKKERFSLILESASTNQTSMYLCASSLAYRGVNEQFFGPGTRLTVL.

The chain uses TRBV5-1 and TRBJ2-3; TRBD1 might be the D (5 bases). The CDR3 extends over 15 amino acids. Trimming removed 4 bases from V and 4 bases from J, with 16 bases in between. The germline gives CDR1 SGHRS, CDR2 YFSETQ. CDR3 protein: CASSPTTQTADTQYF. CDR3 nucleotides: TGCGCCAGCAGCCCTACGACTCAGACAGCAGATACGCAGTATTTT.

The chain employs TRBV12-3 or TRBV12-4 and TRBJ2-3, with D unclear. The CDR3 has 12 residues. Trimming shortened V by 6 bases and J by 2 bases, and 6 bases separated the two germline ends. CDR3 sequence (DNA): TGTGCCAGCAGCCGAATCACAGATACGCAGTATTTT. Protein sequence: CASSRITDTQYF.

The chain recombines TRBV10-1 with TRBJ1-1, with no clear D. V lost 0 bases and J lost 0, with 8 bases in between. In germline, CDR1 is WNHNN, CDR2 SYGVQD (reference sequence). The CDR3 is 15 amino acids. The CDR3 DNA reads TGCGCCAGCAGTGAGTCACGGACGGTGAACACTGAAGCTTTCTTT. This codes for CASSESRTVNTEAFF.

The chain has TRBV6-5 and TRBJ1-2, with TRBD1 identical over 8 bases. Unmatched junction bases numbered 10, after V lost 6 bases and J lost 7 bases. The CDR3 consists of 14 residues. CDR1 is MNHEY, CDR2 SVGAGI, per germline. CDR3 residues: CASSQRPGGRGYTF. CDR3 coding DNA: TGTGCCAGCAGCCAAAGACCAGGGGGCCGTGGCTACACCTTC.

The chain carries TRBV28 and TRBJ1-4; D is unresolved. This CDR3 contains 15 residues. V was cut by 4 bases and J by 4 bases, with 13 bases left in between. CDR1 and CDR2 (germline): MDHEN, SYDVKM. The CDR3 spells CASSSYSVFNEKLFF. In DNA form, the CDR3 reads TGTGCCAGCAGTTCCTATTCGGTATTTAATGAAAAACTGTTTTTT.

The chain recombines TRBV5-1 with TRBJ1-2; D remains unclear. The CDR3 loop spans 14 amino acids. Germline V CDR1 and CDR2: SGHRS, YFSETQ. V lost 2 bases and J lost 7, with 15 bases in between. The CDR3 spells CASSLSGSQAGYTF. In DNA form, the CDR3 reads TGCGCCAGCAGCTTAAGTGGCAGCCAGGCTGGCTACACCTTC.

The chain has TRBV5-6 and TRBJ1-2, with D tentatively TRBD1 (6 bases). Germline-derived CDR1 and CDR2 are SGHDT and YYEEEE. V was pared by 0 bases and J by 4 bases, with 16 bases between. This CDR3 region has 16 residues. This CDR3 is CASSLGSQGPGYGYTF. The CDR3 coding sequence is TGTGCCAGCAGCTTGGGGAGCCAGGGGCCTGGCTATGGCTACACCTTC. The full variable domain, in which reference TRBV5-6 and TRBJ1-2 provide the parts outside the CDR3, is DAGVTQSPTHLIKTRGQQVTLRCSPKSGHDTVSWYQQALGQGPQFIFQYYEEEERQRGNFPDRFSGHQFPNYSSELNVNALLLGDSALYLCASSLGSQGPGYGYTFGSGTRLTVV.

The rearrangement joins TRBV10-3 to TRBJ1-3, with D unresolved. CDR1 and CDR2 from the germline V gene are ENHRY and SYGVKD. V dropped 4 bases and J dropped 8 bases, with 9 bases sitting between them. The CDR3 is 12 amino acids. In DNA, the CDR3 is TGTGCCATCAGTGTCGGAGGAGACACCATATATTTT. It translates to CAISVGGDTIYF.

This sequence joins TRBV18 and TRBJ2-2; D is undetermined. CDR1 is KGHSH and CDR2 is LQKENI in the germline V gene. V lost 0 bases and J 6 bases, leaving 8 bases between the germline ends. The CDR3 is 14 amino acids. In DNA form, the CDR3 reads TGTGCCAGCTCACCACCGTCCGGGCCCGGGGAGCTGTTTTTT. Its protein is CASSPPSGPGELFF.